The sequence of this T cell receptor beta chain was determined in a study of blood T cell repertoires in COVID-19. The overall study: COVID-19 samples from acute and convalescent phases originated in the United States, Italy and Spain. Sources were T cells, B-cell-depleted T cells, or PBMCs; the material itself was cDNA or gDNA.

The germline gives CDR1 SGHTA, CDR2 FQGNSA. V was trimmed by 4 bases and J by 7 bases, leaving 13 bases between them. The CDR3 loop spans 13 amino acids. In the source study's methods: Amplified reference gene primers provided the basis for estimating nucleated cell counts. This table comes from immunoSEQ multiplex PCR, and its TCRdb copy is limited to in-frame clones, with some not included. V, J and clone size are taken as reported in that table, and D and trimming were inferred from the DNA itself. The sample lists roughly 100,000 clones; approximately 89% were seen once. What was sequenced was peripheral blood. The V and J genes are TRBV7-2 and TRBJ1-2, with D maybe TRBD1 (6 bases). This clonotype was sampled from a woman older than 75 in a cohort sampled during active COVID-19. The CDR3, as DNA: TGTGCCAGCAGCTCCCAGGGGCAGTTTGGCTACACCTTC. Amino acids: CASSSQGQFGYTF. Supplemented by reference TRBV7-2 and TRBJ1-2, the full variable domain reads GAGVSQSPSNKVTEKGKDVELRCDPISGHTALYWYRQSLGQGLEFLIYFQGNSAPDKSGLPSDRFSAERTGGSVSTLTIQRTQQEDSAVYLCASSSQGQFGYTFGSGTRLTVV.